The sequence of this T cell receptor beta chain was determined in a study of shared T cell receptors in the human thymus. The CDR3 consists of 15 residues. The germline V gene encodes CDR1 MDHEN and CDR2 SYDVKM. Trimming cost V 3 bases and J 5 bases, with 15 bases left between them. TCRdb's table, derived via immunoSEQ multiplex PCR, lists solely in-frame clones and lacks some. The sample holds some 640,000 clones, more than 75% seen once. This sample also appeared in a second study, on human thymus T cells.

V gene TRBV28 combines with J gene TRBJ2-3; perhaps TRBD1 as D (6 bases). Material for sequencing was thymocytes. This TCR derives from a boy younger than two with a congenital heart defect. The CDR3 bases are TGTGCCAGCAGTTTTGTGGGGGCAGGCCTAGATACGCAGTATTTT. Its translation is CASSFVGAGLDTQYF.